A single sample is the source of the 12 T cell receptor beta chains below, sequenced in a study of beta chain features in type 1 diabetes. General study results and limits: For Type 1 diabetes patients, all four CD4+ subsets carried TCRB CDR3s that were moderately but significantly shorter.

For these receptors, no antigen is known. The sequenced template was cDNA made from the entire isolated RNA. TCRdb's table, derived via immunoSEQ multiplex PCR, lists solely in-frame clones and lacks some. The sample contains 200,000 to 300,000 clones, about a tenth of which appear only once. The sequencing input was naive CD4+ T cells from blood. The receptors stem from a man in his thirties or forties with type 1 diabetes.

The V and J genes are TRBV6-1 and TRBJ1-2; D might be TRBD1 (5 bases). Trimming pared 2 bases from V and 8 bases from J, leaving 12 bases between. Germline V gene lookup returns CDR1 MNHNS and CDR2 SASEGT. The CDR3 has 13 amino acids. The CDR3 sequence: CASSETARGGYTF. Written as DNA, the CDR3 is TGTGCCAGCAGTGAAACAGCCCGGGGGGGCTACACCTTC.

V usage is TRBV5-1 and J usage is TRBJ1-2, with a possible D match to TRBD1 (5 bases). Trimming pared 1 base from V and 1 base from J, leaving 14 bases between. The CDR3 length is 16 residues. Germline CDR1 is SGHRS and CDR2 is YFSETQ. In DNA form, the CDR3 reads TGCGCCAGCAGCTTGAGCGGGGGACCCGATAACTATGGCTACACCTTC. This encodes CASSLSGGPDNYGYTF.

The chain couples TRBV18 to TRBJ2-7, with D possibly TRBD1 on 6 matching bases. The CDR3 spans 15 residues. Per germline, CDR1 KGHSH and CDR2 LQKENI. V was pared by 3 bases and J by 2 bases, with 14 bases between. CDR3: CASSPRQDSPYEQYF. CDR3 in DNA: TGTGCCAGCTCACCTCGACAGGACTCGCCCTACGAGCAGTACTTC.

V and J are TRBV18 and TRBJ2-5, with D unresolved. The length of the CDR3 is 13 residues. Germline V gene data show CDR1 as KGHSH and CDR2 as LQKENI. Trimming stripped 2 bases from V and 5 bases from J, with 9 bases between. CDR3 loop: CASSPKSRETQYF. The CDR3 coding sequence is TGTGCCAGCTCACCAAAATCGCGCGAGACCCAGTACTTC.

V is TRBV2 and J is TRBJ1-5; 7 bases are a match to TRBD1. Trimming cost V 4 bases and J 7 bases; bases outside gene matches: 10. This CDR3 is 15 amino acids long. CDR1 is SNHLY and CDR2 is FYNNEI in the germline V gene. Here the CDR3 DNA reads TGTGCCAGCAGTGCCGTAGGACAGGACGGGCAGCCCCAGCATTTT. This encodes CASSAVGQDGQPQHF.

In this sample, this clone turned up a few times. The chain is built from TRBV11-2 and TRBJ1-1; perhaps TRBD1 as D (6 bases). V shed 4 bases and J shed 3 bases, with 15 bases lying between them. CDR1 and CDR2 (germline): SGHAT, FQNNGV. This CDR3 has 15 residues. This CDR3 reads CASSSRTRQDTEAFF. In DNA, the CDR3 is TGTGCCAGCAGCTCCAGGACAAGACAGGACACTGAAGCTTTCTTT.

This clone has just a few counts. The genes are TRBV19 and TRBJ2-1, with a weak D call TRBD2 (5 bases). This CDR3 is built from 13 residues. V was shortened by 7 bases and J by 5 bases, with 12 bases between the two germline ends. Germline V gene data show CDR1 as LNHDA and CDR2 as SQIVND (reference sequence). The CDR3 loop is CASIPPGNNEQFF. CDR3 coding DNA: TGTGCCAGTATTCCTCCGGGGAACAATGAGCAGTTCTTC.

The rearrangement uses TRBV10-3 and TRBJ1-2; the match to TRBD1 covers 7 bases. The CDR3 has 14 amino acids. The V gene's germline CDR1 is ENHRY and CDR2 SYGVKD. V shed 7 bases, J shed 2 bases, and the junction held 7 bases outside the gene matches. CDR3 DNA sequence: TGTGCCATCATGAAGACAGGGATGAACTATGGCTACACCTTC. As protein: CAIMKTGMNYGYTF.

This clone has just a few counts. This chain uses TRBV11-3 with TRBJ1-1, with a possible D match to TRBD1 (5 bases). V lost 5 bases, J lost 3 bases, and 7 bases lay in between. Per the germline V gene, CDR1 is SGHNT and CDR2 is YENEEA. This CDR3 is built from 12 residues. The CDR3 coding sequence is TGTGCCAGCAGCACCAGGGACACTGAAGCTTTCTTT. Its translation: CASSTRDTEAFF. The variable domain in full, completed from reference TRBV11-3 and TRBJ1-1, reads EAGVVQSPRYKIIEKKQPVAFWCNPISGHNTLYWYLQNLGQGPELLIRYENEEAVDDSQLPKDRFSAERLKGVDSTLKIQPAELGDSAVYLCASSTRDTEAFFGQGTRLTVV.

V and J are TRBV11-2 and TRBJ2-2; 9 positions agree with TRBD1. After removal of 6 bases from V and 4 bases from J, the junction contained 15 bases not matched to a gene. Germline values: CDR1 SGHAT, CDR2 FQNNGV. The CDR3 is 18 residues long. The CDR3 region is CASRQPGQGRMGTGELFF. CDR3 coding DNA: TGTGCCAGCAGGCAGCCGGGACAGGGAAGGATGGGCACCGGGGAGCTGTTTTTT. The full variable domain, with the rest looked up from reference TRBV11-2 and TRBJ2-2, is EAGVAQSPRYKIIEKRQSVAFWCNPISGHATLYWYQQILGQGPKLLIQFQNNGVVDDSQLPKDRFSAERLKGVDSTLKIQPAKLEDSAVYLCASRQPGQGRMGTGELFFGEGSRLTVL.

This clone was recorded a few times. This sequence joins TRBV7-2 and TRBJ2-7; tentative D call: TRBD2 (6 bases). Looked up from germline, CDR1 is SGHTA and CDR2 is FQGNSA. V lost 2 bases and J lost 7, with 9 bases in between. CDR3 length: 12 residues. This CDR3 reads CASSLLAGEQYF. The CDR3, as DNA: TGTGCCAGCAGCTTACTCGCGGGGGAGCAGTACTTC.

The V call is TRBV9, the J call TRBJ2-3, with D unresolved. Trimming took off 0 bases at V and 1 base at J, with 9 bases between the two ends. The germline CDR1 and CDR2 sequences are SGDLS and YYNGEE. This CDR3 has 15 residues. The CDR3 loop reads CASSVVVRGTDTQYF. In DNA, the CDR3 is TGTGCCAGCAGCGTAGTAGTTCGCGGCACAGATACGCAGTATTTT.